The rows below give T cell receptor beta chains drawn from one sample of a study of PD-L1 blockade in urothelial cancer. The protocol was immunoSEQ multiplex PCR, while the TCRdb copy is restricted to in-frame clones and leaves out a portion. The data contain about 84,000 clones, about 81% of them singletons. Sequencing was performed on PBMCs, taken around atezolizumab (anti-PD-L1) treatment. These receptors came from a man in his sixties or seventies with urothelial cancer. Both conserved end residues are trimmed from each CDR3. Each record gives: V gene, D gene, J gene, CDR3 protein. The D gene is left open where the match is weak.

V gene: TRBV19; D gene: TRBD1; J gene: TRBJ1-3; CDR3 protein: ASSIVGQSSGNTIY
V gene: TRBV7-2; D gene: .; J gene: TRBJ2-7; CDR3 protein: ASKRRSETYEQY
V gene: TRBV5-4; D gene: .; J gene: TRBJ2-2; CDR3 protein: ASSLDTNTGELF
V gene: TRBV7-3; D gene: TRBD1; J gene: TRBJ1-5; CDR3 protein: ASPNVGTGQNQPQH
V gene: TRBV19; D gene: TRBD1; J gene: TRBJ1-1; CDR3 protein: ASRTGANTEAF
V gene: TRBV19; D gene: .; J gene: TRBJ2-2; CDR3 protein: ASRQGPGFTGELF
V gene: TRBV7-9; D gene: .; J gene: TRBJ2-3; CDR3 protein: ASSLVSGSSTDTQY
V gene: TRBV7-8; D gene: TRBD2; J gene: TRBJ2-7; CDR3 protein: ASSFRTSGDEQY
V gene: TRBV29-1; D gene: TRBD1; J gene: TRBJ2-5; CDR3 protein: SVGDRTGGETQY
V gene: TRBV7-2; D gene: TRBD1; J gene: TRBJ1-2; CDR3 protein: ASSPGQASYGYT
V gene: TRBV4-2; D gene: .; J gene: TRBJ2-1; CDR3 protein: ASSQERDTDSYNEQF
V gene: TRBV5-6; D gene: .; J gene: TRBJ2-7; CDR3 protein: ASMASLSYEQY
V gene: TRBV29-1; D gene: .; J gene: TRBJ2-2; CDR3 protein: SGGGSTGELF
V gene: TRBV9; D gene: .; J gene: TRBJ2-3; CDR3 protein: ASSVETSTDTQY
V gene: TRBV6-1; D gene: .; J gene: TRBJ2-2; CDR3 protein: ASSRQGNTGELF
V gene: TRBV7-7; D gene: TRBD2; J gene: TRBJ2-5; CDR3 protein: ASSRSGSKGETQY
V gene: TRBV9; D gene: TRBD2; J gene: TRBJ2-1; CDR3 protein: ASSPSGSGGFEQF
V gene: TRBV7-9; D gene: .; J gene: TRBJ2-6; CDR3 protein: ASSLSKQGSSGANVLT
V gene: TRBV6-5; D gene: .; J gene: TRBJ2-2; CDR3 protein: ASRFSGRNTGELF
V gene: TRBV7-3; D gene: TRBD2; J gene: TRBJ2-1; CDR3 protein: ASSANPGLANEQF
V gene: TRBV27; D gene: .; J gene: TRBJ1-1; CDR3 protein: ASSLRERGGTEAF
V gene: TRBV9; D gene: TRBD2; J gene: TRBJ2-3; CDR3 protein: ASSTQPSGGALDTQY
V gene: TRBV6-6; D gene: TRBD1; J gene: TRBJ2-2; CDR3 protein: ASRPGGAENTGELF
V gene: TRBV5-4; D gene: TRBD1; J gene: TRBJ2-5; CDR3 protein: ASSSMTGGYLETQY
V gene: TRBV19; D gene: .; J gene: TRBJ1-1; CDR3 protein: ASSMFDGGNTEAF
V gene: TRBV7-2; D gene: TRBD1; J gene: TRBJ1-2; CDR3 protein: ASSVTQGWGYT
V gene: TRBV25-1; D gene: TRBD1; J gene: TRBJ2-7; CDR3 protein: ASSSGTGYYEQY
V gene: TRBV28; D gene: TRBD1; J gene: TRBJ2-5; CDR3 protein: AILQGAGETQY
V gene: TRBV7-2; D gene: TRBD2; J gene: TRBJ2-3; CDR3 protein: ASSLALPLAVGTDTQY
V gene: TRBV5-4; D gene: .; J gene: TRBJ1-2; CDR3 protein: ASSLFSNYGYT
V gene: TRBV9; D gene: TRBD2; J gene: TRBJ2-7; CDR3 protein: ASCAGGTAYEQY
V gene: TRBV2; D gene: TRBD1; J gene: TRBJ1-1; CDR3 protein: ASSGRTGDTEAF
V gene: TRBV4-1; D gene: TRBD2; J gene: TRBJ2-7; CDR3 protein: ASSQVRGGSSYEQY
V gene: TRBV5-4; D gene: TRBD1; J gene: TRBJ1-2; CDR3 protein: ASRPGQENYGYT
V gene: TRBV30; D gene: TRBD1; J gene: TRBJ1-2; CDR3 protein: ACGTGNYGYT
V gene: TRBV19; D gene: .; J gene: TRBJ1-2; CDR3 protein: ASSRGGAPLSNYGYT
V gene: TRBV7-2; D gene: .; J gene: TRBJ1-2; CDR3 protein: ASSTGVGGPNYGYT
V gene: TRBV7-9; D gene: .; J gene: TRBJ1-4; CDR3 protein: ASSPGLGAAANEKLF
V gene: TRBV4-2; D gene: TRBD2; J gene: TRBJ2-3; CDR3 protein: ASSQDASASSGGAFSNTDTQY
V gene: TRBV28; D gene: .; J gene: TRBJ1-4; CDR3 protein: ASSLEGGSNEKLF